The entry that follows covers one T cell receptor (beta chain) sequence. The entry originates in a study of blood T cell repertoires in COVID-19. Background on the study: The United States, Italy and Spain supplied acute and convalescent COVID-19 samples. PBMCs, B-cell-depleted T cells, or T cells provided the cDNA or gDNA that made up the material.

The protocol was immunoSEQ multiplex PCR, while the TCRdb copy is restricted to in-frame clones and leaves out a portion. This sample has fewer than 350,000 clones, with around four fifths found just once. Per germline, CDR1 LNHDA and CDR2 SQIVND (reference sequence). The CDR3 consists of 15 residues. V was clipped by 5 bases and J by 2 bases; unmatched bases: 4. The sequence came from a woman between 50 and 59 years old with active or convalescent COVID-19. The chain uses TRBV19 and TRBJ1-2, with TRBD1 matching 11 bases. Material: peripheral blood. CDR3 sequence reads: CASSSDRGLNYGYTF. The CDR3 DNA sequence: TGTGCCAGTAGTTCGGACAGGGGGCTGAACTATGGCTACACCTTC.